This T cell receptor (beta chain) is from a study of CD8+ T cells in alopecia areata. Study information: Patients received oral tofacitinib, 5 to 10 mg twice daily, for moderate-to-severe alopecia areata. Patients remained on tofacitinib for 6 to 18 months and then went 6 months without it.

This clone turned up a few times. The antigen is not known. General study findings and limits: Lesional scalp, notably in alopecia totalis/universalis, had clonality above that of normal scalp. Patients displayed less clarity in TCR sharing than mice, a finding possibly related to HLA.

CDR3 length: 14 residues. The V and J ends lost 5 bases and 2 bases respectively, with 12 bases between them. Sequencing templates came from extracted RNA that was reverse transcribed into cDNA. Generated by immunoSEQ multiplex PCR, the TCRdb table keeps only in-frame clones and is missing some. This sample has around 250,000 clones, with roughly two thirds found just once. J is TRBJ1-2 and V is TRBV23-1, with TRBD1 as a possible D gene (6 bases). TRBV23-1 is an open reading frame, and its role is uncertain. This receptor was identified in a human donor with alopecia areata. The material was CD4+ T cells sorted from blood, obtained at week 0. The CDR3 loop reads CASSSGGSNYGYTF. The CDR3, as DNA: TGCGCCAGCAGTAGCGGGGGCTCAAACTATGGCTACACCTTC.